These 28 T cell receptor beta chains came from one sample sequenced in a study of response to subunit inactivated influenza vaccine. TCRdb ran MiXCR on the RT-PCR reads and lists one entry per CDR3 protein. The table lists 600,000 to 850,000 distinct CDR3 sequences, 14% of them singletons. Sequences were derived from PBMCs from blood, sampled 14 days before vaccination. These receptors all stem from a man aged 50 to 60 who received an inactivated influenza vaccine.

This clonotype turned up a few times. The chain combines TRBV9 with TRBJ2-1; 12 bases align to TRBD1. The CDR3 contains 15 residues. The germline gives CDR1 SGDLS, CDR2 YYNGEE. Losses at the gene ends were 2 bases for V and 7 bases for J; bases not matched to a gene: 4. DNA of the CDR3: TGTGCCAGCAGCGTCGGGACAGGGGGCAAGAATGAGCAGTTCTTC. This sequence encodes CASSVGTGGKNEQFF.

This clonotype was counted a few times. The chain combines TRBV6-2 or TRBV6-3 with TRBJ2-1; 7 nucleotides align to TRBD2. V lost 4 bases and J lost 7; bases outside the gene matches: 10. Germline V CDR1 and CDR2: MNHEY, SVGEGT. There are 15 residues in the CDR3. CDR3 amino acids: CASSLAGLLVNEQFF. The CDR3 region has the DNA TGTGCCAGCAGTTTAGCGGGTCTATTGGTGAATGAGCAGTTCTTC.

The chain couples TRBV20-1 to TRBJ2-1; D gene uncertain. Trimming stripped 8 bases from V and 2 bases from J, with 16 bases between. The CDR3 has 14 residues. Germline lookup yields CDR1 DFQATT and CDR2 SNEGSKA (reference sequence). The CDR3 loop reads CSLLSGLPYNEQFF. DNA of the CDR3: TGCAGTCTTCTCTCCGGGTTGCCCTACAATGAGCAGTTCTTC.

The V gene is TRBV11-1, the J gene TRBJ2-7; D unclear. Germline V gene data show CDR1 as SGHAT and CDR2 as FQDESV (reference sequence). The CDR3 consists of 14 residues. The V and J ends lost 1 base and 4 bases respectively, with 11 bases between them. CDR3 DNA sequence: TGTGCCAGCAGCTTAGGGGAAGCCACATACGAGCAGTACTTC. It encodes CASSLGEATYEQYF. Supplemented by reference TRBV11-1 and TRBJ2-7, the full variable domain reads EAEVAQSPRYKITEKSQAVAFWCDPISGHATLYWYRQILGQGPELLVQFQDESVVDDSQLPKDRFSAERLKGVDSTLKIQPAELGDSAMYLCASSLGEATYEQYFGPGTRLTVT.

This clonotype was recorded at least ten times. The gene calls are TRBV12-3 or TRBV12-4 and TRBJ2-1, with TRBD2 matching over 13 bases. This CDR3 comprises 15 residues. V lost 6 bases, J lost 6 bases, and 5 bases stayed unmatched. In DNA, the CDR3 is TGTGCCAGCAGCCAACTAGCGGGAGGGCCCAATGAGCAGTTCTTC. Translated, it gives CASSQLAGGPNEQFF.

This chain uses TRBV7-2 with TRBJ2-7; no reliable D call. Germline CDR1 SGHTA, CDR2 FQGNSA. The length of the CDR3 is 17 residues. V was clipped by 5 bases and J by 3 bases, with 23 bases between them. This chain's CDR3 is CASSPAPSLGSGYEQYF. CDR3 DNA: TGTGCCAGCAGCCCTGCCCCCAGCCTCGGTTCCGGCTACGAGCAGTACTTC. The complete variable domain, with remaining parts taken from reference TRBV7-2 and TRBJ2-7, reads GAGVSQSPSNKVTEKGKDVELRCDPISGHTALYWYRQSLGQGLEFLIYFQGNSAPDKSGLPSDRFSAERTGGSVSTLTIQRTQQEDSAVYLCASSPAPSLGSGYEQYFGPGTRLTVT.

The V gene is TRBV29-1, the J gene TRBJ2-5; TRBD1 might be the D (7 bases). V lost 3 bases, J lost 2 bases, and 16 bases lay in between. The germline V gene encodes CDR1 SQVTM and CDR2 ANQGSEA. The CDR3 spans 15 residues. The CDR3 DNA reads TGCAGCGTTGACGGAGCAGGGGGAGGTCAAGAGACCCAGTACTTC. This encodes CSVDGAGGGQETQYF.

This clonotype has a count of ten or more. The chain links TRBV29-1 to TRBJ2-3; no definite D call. Per germline, CDR1 SQVTM and CDR2 ANQGSEA. CDR3 size: 15 residues. V lost 5 bases and J 2 bases, leaving 17 bases between the germline ends. CDR3 nucleotides: TGCAGCGTTATAAGGAGTGGGTATTCCACAGATACGCAGTATTTT. It codes for CSVIRSGYSTDTQYF.

The genes are TRBV7-9 and TRBJ2-3, with D perhaps being TRBD1 or TRBD2 (5 bases each). The CDR3 sequence is 15 residues long. V shed 1 base and J shed 0 bases, with 8 bases lying between them. Per the germline V gene, CDR1 is SEHNR and CDR2 is FQNEAQ (reference sequence). The CDR3 loop is CASSLGWGSTDTQYF. The CDR3, as DNA: TGTGCCAGCAGCTTAGGTTGGGGGAGCACAGATACGCAGTATTTT.

The chain carries TRBV19 and TRBJ2-2; TRBD2 is a possible D gene (7 bases). The CDR3 sequence is 16 residues long. Germline CDR1 reads LNHDA; CDR2 reads SQIVND (reference sequence). Trimming shortened V by 6 bases and J by 7 bases, and 21 bases separated the two germline ends. This CDR3 reads CASSQEGGLTYGELFF. Here the CDR3 DNA reads TGTGCCAGTAGCCAAGAGGGGGGACTAACATACGGGGAGCTGTTTTTT.

This chain joins TRBV4-2 and TRBJ2-7; D gene uncertain. The CDR3 consists of 15 residues. The V gene's germline CDR1 is LGHNA and CDR2 YNFKEQ. The V end was cut by 2 bases, the J end by 0 bases, with 11 bases between. The CDR3 reads CASSQMDGGSYEQYF. The CDR3 DNA reads TGTGCCAGCAGCCAAATGGACGGCGGCTCCTACGAGCAGTACTTC.

This clonotype has a handful of counts. The CDR3 spells CASSRDGGNTIYF. CDR3 DNA sequence: TGCGCCAGCAGCAGGGACGGTGGAAACACCATATATTTT. The chain couples TRBV5-1 to TRBJ1-3, with a tentative D call TRBD1 (5 bases). The CDR3 is 13 residues long. CDR1 and CDR2 from the germline V gene are SGHRS and YFSETQ. V gave up 4 bases and J gave up 3 bases, with 8 bases separating them.

This clonotype was recorded once. The chain couples TRBV7-2 to TRBJ2-1, with D maybe TRBD2 (5 bases). The V gene's germline CDR1 is SGHTA and CDR2 FQGNSA. Deletions cut 5 bases from V and 12 bases from J, with 17 bases between. The CDR3 has 13 residues. The DNA of the CDR3 is TGTGCCAGCAGCCCAAGTTCCGGGCGGGCGCAGTTCTTC. It yields the protein CASSPSSGRAQFF.

The chain couples TRBV24-1 to TRBJ2-3, with 7 bases matching TRBD1. The CDR3 length is 11 residues. Germline trimming cut 1 base from V and 15 bases from J; bases unmatched to any gene: 3. Germline CDR1 is KGHDR and CDR2 is SFDVKD. CDR3 in DNA: TGTGCCACCAGTGATTTTGGGACAGTATATTTT. This codes for CATSDFGTVYF.

The genes are TRBV5-4 and TRBJ1-1; unclear D gene. V was pared by 3 bases and J by 1 base, with 10 bases between. The CDR3 is made up of 14 amino acids. The germline CDR1 and CDR2 sequences are SGHNT and YYREEE (reference sequence). CDR3 sequence (DNA): TGTGCCAGCAGCTCGCAAGCAGAGAACACTGAAGCTTTCTTT. This codes for CASSSQAENTEAFF.

The V gene is TRBV6-1, the J gene TRBJ2-7; the D gene is possibly TRBD1 (6 bases). The germline gives CDR1 MNHNS, CDR2 SASEGT. Trimming pared 6 bases from V and 2 bases from J, leaving 17 bases between. The CDR3 extends over 15 amino acids. The CDR3 loop reads CASSQKDRTPYEQYF. CDR3 nucleotides: TGTGCCAGCAGCCAAAAAGACAGGACCCCCTACGAGCAGTACTTC.

In regard to this clonotype: One end of the junction does not line up with germline, which may come from a read error. This chain connects TRBV12-3 or TRBV12-4 to TRBJ1-2; D is possibly TRBD1 (5 bases). The CDR3 length is 16 residues. The chain's CDR3 is CAGSLAFRVTGPGYTF. CDR3 coding DNA: TGTGCCGGCAGTTTAGCCTTTAGGGTTACGGGGCCTGGCTACACCTTC.

This clonotype has a count of ten or more. The chain has TRBV27 and TRBJ2-6; D is unresolved. V lost 5 bases and J lost 1, with 3 bases in between. CDR1 is MNHEY, CDR2 SMNVEV, per germline (reference sequence). The length of the CDR3 is 13 residues. For the CDR3, the DNA is TGTGCCAGCAGTACTTCTGGGGCCAACGTCCTGACTTTC. This encodes CASSTSGANVLTF.

This clonotype was counted only a few times. The rearrangement joins TRBV5-1 to TRBJ1-3; D is uncertain. The germline V gene encodes CDR1 SGHRS and CDR2 YFSETQ. The CDR3 is 15 amino acids. Trimming removed 0 bases at V and 2 bases at J, with 9 bases between. The DNA for the CDR3 is TGCGCCAGCAGCTTGGCCCCAGGCACTGGAAACACCATATATTTT. It yields the protein CASSLAPGTGNTIYF.

The table lists this clonotype with many counts. The rearrangement uses TRBV7-2 and TRBJ2-1; D is unresolved. The CDR3 has 14 residues. Trimming removed 5 bases at V and 8 bases at J, with 16 bases between. Germline CDR1 is SGHTA and CDR2 is FQGNSA. CDR3 nucleotide sequence: TGTGCCAGCAGCCTACGGGCGCACAGCGATGAGCAGTTCTTC. It specifies CASSLRAHSDEQFF.

The rearrangement links TRBV5-1 to TRBJ2-1, with D possibly matching TRBD1 (6 bases). Germline CDR1 reads SGHRS; CDR2 reads YFSETQ. The CDR3 loop spans 12 amino acids. Trimming cost V 2 bases and J 9 bases, with 9 bases left between them. CDR3: CASSFGQLEQFF. CDR3 nucleotides: TGCGCCAGCAGCTTCGGACAGCTTGAGCAGTTCTTC.

The rearrangement joins TRBV4-3 to TRBJ2-1; 11 bases are shared with TRBD2. Looked up from germline, CDR1 is LGHNA and CDR2 is YSLEER. This CDR3 spans 17 amino acids. The junction had 6 bases not matched to a gene; V was cut back by 0 bases and J by 5 bases. The CDR3 DNA is TGCGCCAGCAGCCAAGAAACTAGCGGGAGAATAAACAATGAGCAGTTCTTC. The encoded protein is CASSQETSGRINNEQFF.

This clonotype was counted a few times. This rearrangement joins TRBV6-2 or TRBV6-3 to TRBJ2-2; D remains ambiguous. V lost 5 bases and J lost 7, with 14 bases in between. CDR3 size: 14 residues. From germline, CDR1 is MNHEY and CDR2 SVGEGT. The CDR3 sequence: CASSNGPLGGELFF. In nucleotides, the CDR3 is TGTGCCAGCAGTAATGGACCCCTGGGCGGGGAGCTGTTTTTT.

In its sample, this clonotype was seen a few times. The chain recombines TRBV7-2 with TRBJ2-7; D is uncertain. Germline CDR1 reads SGHTA; CDR2 reads FQGNSA. V lost 3 bases and J 3 bases, leaving 9 bases between the germline ends. The length of the CDR3 is 13 residues. The CDR3 DNA reads as TGTGCCAGCAGCTTTAGGGTGAACTACGAGCAGTACTTC. Its translation: CASSFRVNYEQYF.

This clonotype showed up just a few times. The rearrangement joins TRBV11-2 to TRBJ2-3, with TRBD2 identical over 11 bases. In germline, CDR1 is SGHAT, CDR2 FQNNGV. This CDR3 is built from 19 residues. Trimming at V came to 3 bases and at J to 0 bases, leaving 11 bases not matched to a gene. Written as DNA, the CDR3 is TGTGCCAGCAGCTTCCCTAGCGGGGGGATCTCATTTAGCACAGATACGCAGTATTTT. Its translation is CASSFPSGGISFSTDTQYF.

The rearrangement links TRBV6-1 to TRBJ1-6; D gene ambiguous. The germline V and J ends were trimmed by 5 bases and 5 bases, with 10 bases remaining between them. The CDR3 runs 14 residues. Germline V lookup: CDR1 MNHNS, CDR2 SASEGT. Written as DNA, the CDR3 is TGTGCCAGCAGTACCCGGGAGAATAATTCACCCCTCCACTTT. This gives the protein CASSTRENNSPLHF.

J is TRBJ2-4 and V is TRBV19; D possibly corresponds to TRBD2 (6 bases). Trimming cost V 2 bases and J 4 bases, with 12 bases left between them. CDR1 LNHDA and CDR2 SQIVND come from the germline V gene (reference sequence). The CDR3 is 15 amino acids. DNA of the CDR3: TGTGCCAGTAGTATAACCGGGAGTGGGAAAAACATTCAGTACTTC. Its protein is CASSITGSGKNIQYF.

This clonotype was found a few times. The V and J genes are TRBV5-4 and TRBJ2-5; TRBD1 might be the D (6 bases). This CDR3 is built from 14 residues. Germline assignment: CDR1 SGHNT and CDR2 YYREEE (reference sequence). Trimming cost V 5 bases and J 0 bases, with 11 bases left between them. CDR3 protein: CASRADSYQETQYF. The CDR3 DNA reads TGTGCCAGCAGAGCGGACAGTTACCAAGAGACCCAGTACTTC.